One sample yielded the 9 T cell receptor beta chains listed below, sequenced in a study of T cell changes during pregnancy in multiple sclerosis. Profiled with immunoSEQ multiplex PCR; TCRdb holds only in-frame clones, not every one. The top ten clones hold 0.8% to 1% of a sample with under 90,000 clones, about 94% of them seen once. Sequencing was performed on peripheral blood, taken in the second trimester of pregnancy. The receptors here all came from a female donor in good health, enrolled as a control in a pregnancy study.

This chain connects TRBV5-7 to TRBJ2-1, with 8 bases aligning to TRBD1. TRBV5-7 is treated as an ORF (open reading frame) with a function not yet certain. V lost 0 bases to trimming and J lost 2 bases; unmatched junction nucleotides: 7. The CDR3 totals 17 residues. This CDR3 is CASSLDDRGHPYNEQFF. CDR3 bases: TGTGCCAGCAGCTTGGATGACAGGGGACACCCCTACAATGAGCAGTTCTTC.

This chain joins TRBV10-3 and TRBJ2-7; 9 positions match TRBD2. This CDR3 comprises 14 residues. The germline V gene encodes CDR1 ENHRY and CDR2 SYGVKD. J gave up 5 bases and V 6 bases, and 8 bases lay outside the gene matches. This CDR3 reads CAISRGRAGDEQYF. The CDR3 bases are TGTGCCATCAGCCGCGGGAGGGCCGGGGACGAGCAGTACTTC.

This rearrangement joins TRBV4-1 to TRBJ2-2, with D possibly matching TRBD1 (6 bases). V was trimmed by 1 base and J by 4 bases, leaving 13 bases between them. CDR1 MGHRA and CDR2 YSYEKL come from the germline V gene. This CDR3 spans 16 amino acids. The CDR3 bases are TGCGCCAGCAGCCAAGGGGGGCGAAAGACCACCGGGGAGCTGTTTTTT. Translating it yields CASSQGGRKTTGELFF.

This clone was observed a single time. The chain combines TRBV7-7 with TRBJ2-3; TRBD2 agrees at 9 bases. The CDR3 covers 16 residues. CDR1 and CDR2 from the germline V gene are SSHAT and FNYEAQ (reference sequence). Trimming cost V 2 bases and J 0 bases; bases outside gene matches: 3. CDR3 nucleotides: TGTGCCAGCAGCTTACGACTAGCGGTCAGCACAGATACGCAGTATTTT. This codes for CASSLRLAVSTDTQYF.

J is TRBJ2-5 and V is TRBV5-1; D is perhaps TRBD1 (6 bases). This CDR3 region has 15 residues. Deletions cut 0 bases from V and 3 bases from J, with 12 bases between. The germline gives CDR1 SGHRS, CDR2 YFSETQ. The CDR3 here is CASSLGLQGKETQYF. Here the CDR3 DNA reads TGCGCCAGCAGCTTGGGATTACAGGGTAAAGAGACCCAGTACTTC.

The chain couples TRBV30 to TRBJ1-4, with 11 bases fitting TRBD1. J lost 0 bases, V lost 5 bases, and 5 bases had no gene match. The germline gives CDR1 GTSNPN, CDR2 SVGIG (reference sequence). The CDR3 has 16 residues. DNA of the CDR3: TGTGCCTGGGGGGCGGGACAGGGGGCAACTAATGAAAAACTGTTTTTT. It is translated as CAWGAGQGATNEKLFF. Supplemented by reference TRBV30 and TRBJ1-4, the full variable domain reads SQTIHQWPATLVQPVGSPLSLECTVEGTSNPNLYWYRQAAGRGLQLLFYSVGIGQISSEVPQNLSASRPQDRQFILSSKKLLLSDSGFYLCAWGAGQGATNEKLFFGSGTQLSVL.

This sequence joins TRBV15 and TRBJ2-2; D may be TRBD1 (6 bases). Germline CDR1 is LNHNV and CDR2 is YYDKDF (reference sequence). V was cut by 6 bases and J by 3 bases, with 14 bases left in between. There are 15 residues in the CDR3. CDR3 loop: CATSSGVRDTGELFF. The CDR3, as DNA: TGTGCCACCAGTTCAGGGGTACGAGACACCGGGGAGCTGTTTTTT. Full variable domain (remainder filled in from reference TRBV15 and TRBJ2-2): DAMVIQNPRYQVTQFGKPVTLSCSQTLNHNVMYWYQQKSSQAPKLLFHYYDKDFNNEADTPDNFQSRRPNTSFCFLDIRSPGLGDTAMYLCATSSGVRDTGELFFGEGSRLTVL.

The CDR3 nucleotides are TGTGCCAGCAGCGTAGACGTAGCGGGAGCCCTAACTTACAATGAGCAGTTCTTC. This translates into CASSVDVAGALTYNEQFF. The chain employs TRBV9 and TRBJ2-1; 9 positions match TRBD2. Germline V gene sequence: CDR1 SGDLS, CDR2 YYNGEE. The J segment lost 4 bases and the V segment lost 0 bases, leaving 11 bases of the junction unmatched. The CDR3 is 18 amino acids.

The chain carries TRBV27 and TRBJ2-7; maybe TRBD1 (5 bases). This CDR3 has 14 amino acids. Germline V lookup: CDR1 MNHEY, CDR2 SMNVEV (reference sequence). Trimming stripped 4 bases from V and 5 bases from J, with 15 bases between. CDR3 coding DNA: TGTGCCAGCAGTTCAATGGGGCTCCCCCACGAGCAGTACTTC. It translates to CASSSMGLPHEQYF.